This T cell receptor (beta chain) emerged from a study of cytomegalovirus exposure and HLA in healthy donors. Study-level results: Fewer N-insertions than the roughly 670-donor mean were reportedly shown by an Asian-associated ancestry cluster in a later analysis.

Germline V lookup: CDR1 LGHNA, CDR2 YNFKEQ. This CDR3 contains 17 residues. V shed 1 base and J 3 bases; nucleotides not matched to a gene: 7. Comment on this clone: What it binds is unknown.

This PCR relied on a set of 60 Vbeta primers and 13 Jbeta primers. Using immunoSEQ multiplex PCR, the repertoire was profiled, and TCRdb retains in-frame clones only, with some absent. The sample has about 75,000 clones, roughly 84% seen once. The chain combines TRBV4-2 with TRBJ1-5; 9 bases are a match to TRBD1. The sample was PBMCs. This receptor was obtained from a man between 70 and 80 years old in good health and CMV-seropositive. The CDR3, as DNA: TGTGCCAGCAGCCAAGCCGGGACAGGGTTTCTCAATCAGCCCCAGCATTTT. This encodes CASSQAGTGFLNQPQHF.